This T cell receptor (beta chain) derives from a study of T cell responses to AZD1222 COVID-19 vaccine. This CDR3 is 14 amino acids long. Trimming left V 2 bases short and J 4 bases short, with 11 bases between. Germline CDR1 MGHRA, CDR2 YSYEKL. The assay was immunoSEQ multiplex PCR, and TCRdb's table has in-frame clones only and misses some. The repertoire holds some 110,000 clones, with over 75% as singletons. The chain carries TRBV4-1 and TRBJ1-2; D unresolved. Specimen: peripheral blood, collected on day 0 of AZD1222 vaccination. The source of this sequence is an adult in good health. DNA for the CDR3: TGCGCCAGCAGCCAACCGGGCCAGTTCTATGGCTACACCTTC. Its translation: CASSQPGQFYGYTF.